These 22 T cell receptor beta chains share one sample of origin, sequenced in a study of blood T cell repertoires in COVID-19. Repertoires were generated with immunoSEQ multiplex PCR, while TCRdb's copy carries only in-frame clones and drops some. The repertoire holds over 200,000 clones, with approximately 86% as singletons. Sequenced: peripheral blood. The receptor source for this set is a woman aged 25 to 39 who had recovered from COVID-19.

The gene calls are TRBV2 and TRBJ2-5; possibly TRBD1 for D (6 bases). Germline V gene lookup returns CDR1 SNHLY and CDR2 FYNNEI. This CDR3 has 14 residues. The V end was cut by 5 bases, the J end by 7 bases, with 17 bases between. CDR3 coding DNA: TGTGCCAGCAGTAGGATCCCGGAAGGGGGGACCCAGTACTTC. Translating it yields CASSRIPEGGTQYF.

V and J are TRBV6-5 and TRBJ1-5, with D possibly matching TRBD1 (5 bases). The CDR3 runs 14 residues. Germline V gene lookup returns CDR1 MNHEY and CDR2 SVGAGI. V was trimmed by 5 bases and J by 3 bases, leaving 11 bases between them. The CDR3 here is CASSPTAINQPQHF. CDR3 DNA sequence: TGTGCCAGCAGTCCGACAGCCATCAATCAGCCCCAGCATTTT.

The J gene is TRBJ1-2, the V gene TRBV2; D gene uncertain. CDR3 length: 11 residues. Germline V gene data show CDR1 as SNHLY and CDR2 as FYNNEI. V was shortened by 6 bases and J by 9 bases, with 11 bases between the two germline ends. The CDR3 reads CASRVTSSYTF. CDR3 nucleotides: TGTGCCAGCAGGGTAACTAGTAGCTACACCTTC.

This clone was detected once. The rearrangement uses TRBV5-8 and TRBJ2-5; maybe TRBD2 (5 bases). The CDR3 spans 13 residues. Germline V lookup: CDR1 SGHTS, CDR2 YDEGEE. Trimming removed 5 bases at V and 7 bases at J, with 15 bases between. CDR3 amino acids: CASSPRADGTQYF. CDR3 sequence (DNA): TGTGCCAGCAGTCCGAGGGCGGACGGGACCCAGTACTTC.

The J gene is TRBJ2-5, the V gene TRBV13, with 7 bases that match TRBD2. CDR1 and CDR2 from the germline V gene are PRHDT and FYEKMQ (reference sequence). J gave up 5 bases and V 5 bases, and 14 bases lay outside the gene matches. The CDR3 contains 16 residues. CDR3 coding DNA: TGTGCCAGCAGCAACCGTCAGACTAGCTGGGGGGAGACCCAGTACTTC. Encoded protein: CASSNRQTSWGETQYF.

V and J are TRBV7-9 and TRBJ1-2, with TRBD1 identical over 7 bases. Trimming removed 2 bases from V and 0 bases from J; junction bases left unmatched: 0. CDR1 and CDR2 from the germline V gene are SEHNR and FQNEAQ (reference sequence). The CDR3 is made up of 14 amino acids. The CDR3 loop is CASSLQGANYGYTF. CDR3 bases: TGTGCCAGCAGCTTACAGGGGGCTAACTATGGCTACACCTTC.

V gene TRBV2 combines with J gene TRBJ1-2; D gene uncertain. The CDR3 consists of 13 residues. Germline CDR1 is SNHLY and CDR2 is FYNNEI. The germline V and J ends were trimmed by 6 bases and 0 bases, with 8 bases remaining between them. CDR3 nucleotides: TGTGCCAGCAGCCGAACAACTAACTATGGCTACACCTTC. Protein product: CASSRTTNYGYTF.

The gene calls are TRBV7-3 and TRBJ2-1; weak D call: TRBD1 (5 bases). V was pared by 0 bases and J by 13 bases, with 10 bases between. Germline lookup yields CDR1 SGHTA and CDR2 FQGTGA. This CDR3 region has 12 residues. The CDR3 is CASSLTMGPQFF. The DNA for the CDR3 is TGTGCCAGCAGCTTAACGATGGGGCCCCAGTTCTTC.

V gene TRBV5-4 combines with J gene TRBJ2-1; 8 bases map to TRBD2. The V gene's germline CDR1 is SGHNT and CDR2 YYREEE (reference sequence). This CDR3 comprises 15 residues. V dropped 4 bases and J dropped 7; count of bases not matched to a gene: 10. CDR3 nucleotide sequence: TGTGCCAGCAGCGCCCCGGGGGGGTTAAGAAATGAGCAGTTCTTC. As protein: CASSAPGGLRNEQFF.

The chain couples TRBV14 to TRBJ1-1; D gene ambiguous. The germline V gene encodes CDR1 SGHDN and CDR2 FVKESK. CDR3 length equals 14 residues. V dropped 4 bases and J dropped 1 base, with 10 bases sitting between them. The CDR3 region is CASSLMGPNTEAFF. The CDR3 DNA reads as TGTGCCAGCAGCCTAATGGGCCCGAACACTGAAGCTTTCTTT. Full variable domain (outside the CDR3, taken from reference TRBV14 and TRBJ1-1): EAGVTQFPSHSVIEKGQTVTLRCDPISGHDNLYWYRRVMGKEIKFLLHFVKESKQDESGMPNNRFLAERTGGTYSTLKVQPAELEDSGVYFCASSLMGPNTEAFFGQGTRLTVV.

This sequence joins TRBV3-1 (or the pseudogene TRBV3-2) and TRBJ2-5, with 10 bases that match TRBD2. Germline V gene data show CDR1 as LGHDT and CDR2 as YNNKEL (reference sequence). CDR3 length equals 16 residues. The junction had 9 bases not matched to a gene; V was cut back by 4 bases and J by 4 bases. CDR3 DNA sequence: TGTGCCAGCAGCCTCCTCACACCTAGCGGGGGAGAGACCCAGTACTTC. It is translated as CASSLLTPSGGETQYF.

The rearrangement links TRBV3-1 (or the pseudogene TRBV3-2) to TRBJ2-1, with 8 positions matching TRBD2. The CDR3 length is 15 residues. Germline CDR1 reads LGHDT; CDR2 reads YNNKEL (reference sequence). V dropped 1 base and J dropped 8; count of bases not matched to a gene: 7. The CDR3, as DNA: TGTGCCAGCAGCCAAGGGACGGAAGCGGGGGATGAGCAGTTCTTC. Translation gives CASSQGTEAGDEQFF.

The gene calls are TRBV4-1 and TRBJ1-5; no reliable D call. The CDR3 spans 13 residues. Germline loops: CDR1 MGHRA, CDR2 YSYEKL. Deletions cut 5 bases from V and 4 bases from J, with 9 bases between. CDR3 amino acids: CASSARENQPQHF. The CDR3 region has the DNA TGCGCCAGCAGCGCTAGGGAGAATCAGCCCCAGCATTTT.

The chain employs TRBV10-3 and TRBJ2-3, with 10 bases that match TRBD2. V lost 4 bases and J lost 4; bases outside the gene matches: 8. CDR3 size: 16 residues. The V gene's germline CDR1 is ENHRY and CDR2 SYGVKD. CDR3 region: CAISAYSSGGPDTQYF. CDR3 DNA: TGTGCCATCAGTGCCTACTCTAGCGGGGGTCCAGATACGCAGTATTTT.

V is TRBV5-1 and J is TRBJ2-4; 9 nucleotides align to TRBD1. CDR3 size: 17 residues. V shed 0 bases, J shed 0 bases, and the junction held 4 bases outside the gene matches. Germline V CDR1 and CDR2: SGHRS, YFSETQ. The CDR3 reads CASSLVGQGLAKNIQYF. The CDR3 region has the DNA TGCGCCAGCAGCTTGGTGGGACAGGGCTTAGCCAAAAACATTCAGTACTTC.

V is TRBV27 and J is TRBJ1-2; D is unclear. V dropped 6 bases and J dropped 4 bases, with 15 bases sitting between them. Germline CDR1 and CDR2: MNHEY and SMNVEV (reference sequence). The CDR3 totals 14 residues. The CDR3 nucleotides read TGTGCCAGCAGCCTCCTTAATACCGGCTATGGCTACACCTTC. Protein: CASSLLNTGYGYTF.

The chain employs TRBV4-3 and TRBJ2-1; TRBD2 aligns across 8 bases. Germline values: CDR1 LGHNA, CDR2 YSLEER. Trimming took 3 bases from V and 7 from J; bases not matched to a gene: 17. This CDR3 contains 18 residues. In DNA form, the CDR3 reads TGCGCCAGCAGCCAGCATCCCCGGGGGGGCCGTGGGAAGAATGAGCAGTTCTTC. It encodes CASSQHPRGGRGKNEQFF.

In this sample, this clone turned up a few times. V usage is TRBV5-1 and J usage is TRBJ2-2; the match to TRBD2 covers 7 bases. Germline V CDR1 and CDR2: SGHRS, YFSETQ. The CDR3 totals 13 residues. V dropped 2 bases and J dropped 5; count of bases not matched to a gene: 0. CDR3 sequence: CASSFGGTGELFF. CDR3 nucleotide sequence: TGCGCCAGCAGCTTCGGGGGGACCGGGGAGCTGTTTTTT.

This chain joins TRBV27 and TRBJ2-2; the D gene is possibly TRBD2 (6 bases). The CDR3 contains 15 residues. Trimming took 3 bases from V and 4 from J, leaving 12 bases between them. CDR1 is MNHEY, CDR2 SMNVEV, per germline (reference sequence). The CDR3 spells CASSFGGTPTGELFF. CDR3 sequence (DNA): TGTGCCAGCAGTTTTGGGGGGACTCCCACCGGGGAGCTGTTTTTT.

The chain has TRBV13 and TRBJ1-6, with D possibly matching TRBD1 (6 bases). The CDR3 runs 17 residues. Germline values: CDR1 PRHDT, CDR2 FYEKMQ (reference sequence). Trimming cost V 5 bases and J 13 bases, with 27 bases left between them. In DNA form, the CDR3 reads TGTGCCAGCAGCCAAACCAGACGAACAGGGCCCCCTGAGCCCCTCCACTTT. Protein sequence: CASSQTRRTGPPEPLHF.

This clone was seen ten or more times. The CDR3 sequence is CASSEEGTPLGSPLHF. The CDR3 nucleotides are TGTGCCAGTAGTGAAGAGGGGACACCTCTCGGTTCACCCCTCCACTTT. V and J are TRBV19 and TRBJ1-6; TRBD1 is a possible D gene (6 bases). Germline CDR1 is LNHDA and CDR2 is SQIVND (reference sequence). The CDR3 is 16 residues long. Trimming removed 5 bases at V and 9 bases at J, with 20 bases between. The complete variable domain, with remaining parts taken from reference TRBV19 and TRBJ1-6, reads DGGITQSPKYLFRKEGQNVTLSCEQNLNHDAMYWYRQDPGQGLRLIYYSQIVNDFQKGDIAEGYSVSREKKESFPLTVTSAQKNPTAFYLCASSEEGTPLGSPLHFGNGTRLTVT.

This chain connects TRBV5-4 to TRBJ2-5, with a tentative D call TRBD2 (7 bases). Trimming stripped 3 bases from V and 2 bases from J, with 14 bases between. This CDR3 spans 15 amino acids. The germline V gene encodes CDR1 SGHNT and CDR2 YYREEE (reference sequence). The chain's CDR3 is CASSSGGSLQETQYF. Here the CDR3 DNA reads TGTGCCAGCAGCTCGGGGGGCAGCTTGCAAGAGACCCAGTACTTC.